Judged by abundance, the clone carrying this TCR delta chain is large (0.1 to 1%). The CDR3 is 16 residues long. With 3 bases clipped from V and 0 bases from J, the junction kept 8 bases outside the gene matches. The germline gives CDR1 GEAIGNYY, CDR2 EKD. TCRdb reprocessed the RT-PCR reads through CATT. In the table there are some 1,200 delta-chain clones, less than 20% of which are singletons. This sample was taken from a study of gamma-delta T cells after stem cell transplantation. This sequence was found in a human donor. It is not recorded whose cells these are; they may come from a transplant donor. The specimen sequenced was gamma-delta T cells. The J gene is TRDJ1, the V gene TRDV2, with 8 positions matching TRDD3. The CDR3 spells CACDPLVLGDTDKLIF. CDR3 nucleotide sequence: TGTGCCTGTGACCCCCTTGTACTGGGGGACACCGATAAACTCATCTTT.